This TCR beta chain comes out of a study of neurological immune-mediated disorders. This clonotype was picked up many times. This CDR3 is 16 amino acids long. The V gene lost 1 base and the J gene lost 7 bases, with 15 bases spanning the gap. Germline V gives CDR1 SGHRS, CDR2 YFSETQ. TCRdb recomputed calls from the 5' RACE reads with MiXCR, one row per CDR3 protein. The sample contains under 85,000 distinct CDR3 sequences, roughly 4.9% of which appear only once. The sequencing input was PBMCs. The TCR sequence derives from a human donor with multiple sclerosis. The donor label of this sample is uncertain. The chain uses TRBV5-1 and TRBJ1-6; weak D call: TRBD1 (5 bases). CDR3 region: CASSLSGLIQNSPLHF. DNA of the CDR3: TGCGCCAGCAGCTTGTCGGGACTTATTCAGAATTCACCCCTCCACTTT. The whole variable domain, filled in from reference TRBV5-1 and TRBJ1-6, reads KAGVTQTPRYLIKTRGQQVTLSCSPISGHRSVSWYQQTPGQGLQFLFEYFSETQRNKGNFPGRFSGRQFSNSRSEMNVSTLELGDSALYLCASSLSGLIQNSPLHFGNGTRLTVT.